Given below is one T cell receptor (beta chain) in context. Its specificity is not known. This may be a read error: a much more frequent sequence differs by one nucleotide. Germline CDR1 and CDR2: KGHDR and SFDVKD. The CDR3 has 14 residues. V lost 6 bases to trimming and J lost 2 bases; unmatched junction nucleotides: 5. This sample was taken from a study of T-cell reconstitution after alpha-beta-depleted transplantation in children. Whole-study results and caveats: Fresh T-cell production supplied most of the T-cell counts and diversity seen one year after transplant. High day-60 TCRbeta diversity in some patients came from surviving recipient T cells and thymic progenitors. Several hundred expanded graft clones reportedly were the source of alpha-beta T cells about two months after transplant.

During its preparation, the TCRbeta library received unique molecular identifiers. From the PCR reads, TCRdb called clonotypes with MiXCR, one entry per CDR3 protein. This table has about 300,000 distinct CDR3 sequences, 10% appearing once. Sequenced here: PBMCs, sampled before TCRalphabeta/CD19-depleted stem cell transplant. The source is a boy younger than two with acute myeloid leukemia, due to receive a stem cell transplant. The chain uses TRBV24-1 and TRBJ2-5; 7 bases map to TRBD1. The CDR3, as DNA: TGTGCCACCAGTACGGCAGGGGGACAAGAGACCCAGTACTTC. Its translation: CATSTAGGQETQYF.